The subject of this entry is one T cell receptor (beta chain). Germline CDR1 is LNHNV and CDR2 is YYDKDF (reference sequence). With 3 bases removed from V and 3 bases from J, the gap between germline ends came to 15 bases. The CDR3 contains 17 residues. This entry comes from a study of T-cell reconstitution after alpha-beta-depleted transplantation in children. Unique molecular identifiers were used to barcode this TCRbeta library. TCRdb fed the PCR reads into MiXCR, producing one record per CDR3 protein. The sample records 350,000 to 450,000 distinct CDR3 sequences, about an eighth being singletons. The origin of this receptor is a human donor who donated a stem cell graft to a child with Fanconi anemia. The input for sequencing was PBMCs, taken from the stem cell graft. The rearrangement links TRBV15 to TRBJ2-6; TRBD2 is a possible D gene (5 bases). The chain's CDR3 is CATSREASGSGANVLTF. The CDR3 nucleotides are TGTGCCACCAGCAGGGAGGCTTCGGGAAGTGGGGCCAACGTCCTGACTTTC.